The 11 T cell receptor beta chains reported below all come from one sample, sequenced in a study of spatial heterogeneity in lung cancer. TCRdb reprocessed the 5' RACE reads with MiXCR, giving one entry per CDR3 protein. The profile shows some 21,000 distinct CDR3 sequences, around 4.3% of them singletons. Time point denoted: sample taken at primary tumor resection. The sequences come from PBMCs, collected at surgery. Receptors were obtained from a male donor with early-stage non-small cell lung cancer.

This clonotype was found many times. The CDR3 DNA is TGTGCCAGCAGCGCACACTCCTTTAGGACTAGCGGGACCTACGAGCAGTACTTC. Translation gives CASSAHSFRTSGTYEQYF. V usage is TRBV7-2 and J usage is TRBJ2-7; 12 nucleotides agree with TRBD2. Trimming cost V 5 bases and J 2 bases; bases outside gene matches: 13. The CDR3 contains 18 residues. Germline V lookup: CDR1 SGHTA, CDR2 FQGNSA.

In this sample, this clonotype turned up many times. The chain couples TRBV19 to TRBJ2-1, with D perhaps matching TRBD1 or TRBD2 (6 bases each). Deletions cut 6 bases from V and 0 bases from J, with 12 bases between. CDR1 LNHDA and CDR2 SQIVND come from the germline V gene (reference sequence). This CDR3 region has 15 residues. DNA of the CDR3: TGTGCCAGTAGGAAAGGAGGGGGCTCCTACAATGAGCAGTTCTTC. It translates to CASRKGGGSYNEQFF. Full variable domain (rest looked up from reference TRBV19 and TRBJ2-1): DGGITQSPKYLFRKEGQNVTLSCEQNLNHDAMYWYRQDPGQGLRLIYYSQIVNDFQKGDIAEGYSVSREKKESFPLTVTSAQKNPTAFYLCASRKGGGSYNEQFFGPGTRLTVL.

This clonotype was observed many times. The genes are TRBV7-3 and TRBJ2-7; perhaps TRBD2 as D (6 bases). CDR3 size: 13 residues. Trimming pared 5 bases from V and 3 bases from J, leaving 11 bases between. In germline, CDR1 is SGHTA, CDR2 FQGTGA. DNA for the CDR3: TGTGCCAGCAGCCCGGCCGGGAGCTACGAGCAGTACTTC. Translating gives CASSPAGSYEQYF.

This clonotype was counted ten times or more. V and J are TRBV29-1 and TRBJ1-2, with a tentative D call TRBD1 (6 bases). Germline CDR1 and CDR2: SQVTM and ANQGSEA. The CDR3 sequence is 14 residues long. The V and J ends lost 4 bases and 2 bases respectively, with 14 bases between them. CDR3 sequence: CSVVYSQGNYGYTF. The CDR3 nucleotides are TGCAGCGTTGTGTATAGTCAGGGGAACTATGGCTACACCTTC.

This clonotype was detected ten times or more. V and J are TRBV20-1 and TRBJ1-3; 7 nucleotides agree with TRBD1. V gave up 3 bases and J gave up 0 bases; unmatched junction bases: 11. The length of the CDR3 is 17 residues. CDR1 and CDR2 (germline): DFQATT, SNEGSKA (reference sequence). In DNA, the CDR3 is TGCAGTGCTAGGGACAGGCATAGTTCCTTCTCTGGAAACACCATATATTTT. Its translation: CSARDRHSSFSGNTIYF.

This clonotype was detected ten times or more. The chain uses TRBV25-1 and TRBJ2-5; 8 bases match TRBD2. Germline CDR1 MGHDK, CDR2 SYGVNS. The CDR3 totals 14 residues. V shed 2 bases, J shed 4 bases, and the junction held 3 bases outside the gene matches. CDR3 residues: CASSEVSGAETQYF. CDR3 DNA: TGTGCCAGCAGTGAAGTTAGCGGGGCAGAGACCCAGTACTTC.

This clonotype has at least ten counts. This rearrangement joins TRBV5-6 to TRBJ2-2; 12 positions match TRBD2. CDR1 and CDR2 (germline): SGHDT, YYEEEE. The CDR3 length is 16 residues. After removal of 4 bases from V and 5 bases from J, the junction contained 6 bases not matched to a gene. The CDR3 DNA is TGTGCCAGCAGCCGTCTAGCGGGAGGGATTACCGGGGAGCTGTTTTTT. Translated: CASSRLAGGITGELFF.

At least ten counts were recorded for this clonotype. The V call is TRBV3-1, the J call TRBJ2-3; 8 nucleotides match TRBD1. In germline, CDR1 is LGHDT, CDR2 YNNKEL (reference sequence). Trimming at V came to 0 bases and at J to 5 bases, leaving 7 bases not matched to a gene. CDR3 size: 16 residues. CDR3 sequence reads: CASSQDATGGQDTQYF. The CDR3 DNA follows: TGTGCCAGCAGCCAAGATGCAACAGGGGGACAAGATACGCAGTATTTT.

Relative to its sample, this clonotype is medium-sized. V and J are TRBV10-3 and TRBJ2-7; no clear D gene. The CDR3 is made up of 11 amino acids. Germline CDR1 and CDR2: ENHRY and SYGVKD. V was clipped by 2 bases and J by 3 bases, with 2 bases between them. The CDR3 protein is CAISENYEQYF. CDR3 sequence (DNA): TGTGCCATCAGTGAGAACTACGAGCAGTACTTC.

Many counts were recorded for this clonotype. V is TRBV6-5 and J is TRBJ1-2, with D unclear. This CDR3 comprises 14 residues. The germline gives CDR1 MNHEY, CDR2 SVGAGI. V dropped 1 base and J dropped 2 bases, with 8 bases sitting between them. The CDR3 coding sequence is TGTGCCAGCAGTTACTTGGACGGAAACTATGGCTACACCTTC. Its protein product is CASSYLDGNYGYTF.

This clonotype is categorized as medium-sized (0.01 to 0.1%). The chain recombines TRBV28 with TRBJ2-7; D gene unclear. CDR3 size: 15 residues. Germline V gene sequence: CDR1 MDHEN, CDR2 SYDVKM. V lost 4 bases, J lost 3 bases, and 16 bases lay in between. CDR3 sequence (DNA): TGTGCCAGCAGTTCCCCCGGCGGCAGATACTACGAGCAGTACTTC. Translated: CASSSPGGRYYEQYF.